The 20 T cell receptor beta chains presented below share a single source sample, sequenced in a study of PD-1 blockade in classical Hodgkin lymphoma. Assay used: immunoSEQ multiplex PCR; TCRdb lists only in-frame clones, some missing. The sample includes about 100,000 clones, around 89% of them seen just once. Patients all relapsed after autologous stem cell transplantation, and there was variation in brentuximab vedotin exposure. The sequences come from peripheral blood mononuclear cells (PBMCs), collected before the second cycle of nivolumab. Receptors originate from a human donor with classical Hodgkin lymphoma.

The chain joins TRBV27 to TRBJ2-7, with unresolved D. Trimming took off 2 bases at V and 2 bases at J, with 7 bases between the two ends. Germline V gene data show CDR1 as MNHEY and CDR2 as SMNVEV (reference sequence). This CDR3 is 13 amino acids long. The CDR3 loop is CASSLGSTYEQYF. The CDR3 DNA follows: TGTGCCAGCAGTTTAGGGTCTACCTACGAGCAGTACTTC.

A single count supports this clone. The chain links TRBV27 to TRBJ1-4; TRBD1 matches at 7 bases. The CDR3 extends over 15 amino acids. Germline trimming cut 5 bases from V and 3 bases from J; bases unmatched to any gene: 6. Looked up from germline, CDR1 is MNHEY and CDR2 is SMNVEV (reference sequence). The DNA of the CDR3 is TGTGCCAGCAGTCGGACCGGGACAGCTAATGAAAAACTGTTTTTT. Its translation is CASSRTGTANEKLFF.

This clone was recorded only once. The chain joins TRBV19 to TRBJ1-6; D is unclear. V lost 3 bases and J lost 1, with 7 bases in between. CDR3 length equals 15 residues. Germline V lookup: CDR1 LNHDA, CDR2 SQIVND (reference sequence). The chain's CDR3 is CASSMRDSYNSPLHF. CDR3 nucleotide sequence: TGTGCCAGTAGTATGAGGGATTCCTATAATTCACCCCTCCACTTT.

This chain connects TRBV6-6 to TRBJ2-7; TRBD2 aligns across 7 bases. J lost 9 bases, V lost 5 bases, and 10 bases had no gene match. This CDR3 contains 13 residues. Germline values: CDR1 MNHNY, CDR2 SVGAGI (reference sequence). CDR3: CASSPLIVAGQYF. The DNA of the CDR3 is TGTGCCAGCAGTCCCTTGATAGTAGCGGGGCAGTACTTC.

The J gene is TRBJ2-3, the V gene TRBV7-2, with 7 bases that match TRBD1. The CDR3 extends over 13 amino acids. CDR1 is SGHTA, CDR2 FQGNSA, per germline. Unmatched junction bases numbered 8, after V lost 5 bases and J lost 9 bases. The CDR3 coding sequence is TGTGCCAGCAGCAGGGGGCTGGGGATCACGCAGTATTTT. Protein sequence: CASSRGLGITQYF. Drawing the rest from reference TRBV7-2 and TRBJ2-3, the complete variable domain is GAGVSQSPSNKVTEKGKDVELRCDPISGHTALYWYRQSLGQGLEFLIYFQGNSAPDKSGLPSDRFSAERTGGSVSTLTIQRTQQEDSAVYLCASSRGLGITQYFGPGTRLTVL.

This sequence joins TRBV29-1 and TRBJ1-5; D is possibly TRBD1 (6 bases). CDR1 and CDR2 (germline): SQVTM, ANQGSEA. This CDR3 has 12 residues. V shed 4 bases and J shed 5 bases, with 9 bases lying between them. The CDR3 DNA follows: TGCAGCGTTGGGGCAGGGGATCAGCCCCAGCATTTT. It translates to CSVGAGDQPQHF.

The chain combines TRBV4-1 with TRBJ2-7; maybe TRBD2 (6 bases). CDR3 length equals 16 residues. Trimming cost V 1 base and J 3 bases, with 16 bases left between them. Germline assignment: CDR1 MGHRA and CDR2 YSYEKL. This chain's CDR3 is CASSQGLSGWGYEQYF. CDR3 coding DNA: TGCGCCAGCAGCCAAGGTTTGAGCGGGTGGGGCTACGAGCAGTACTTC.

The rearrangement links TRBV5-6 to TRBJ1-5, with 7 nucleotides matching TRBD1. The CDR3 totals 14 residues. Germline V gene sequence: CDR1 SGHDT, CDR2 YYEEEE. J was trimmed by 6 bases and V by 1 base; bases with no gene match: 4. CDR3 loop: CASSLMPGGQPQHF. The CDR3 coding sequence is TGTGCCAGCAGCTTGATGCCAGGGGGTCAGCCCCAGCATTTT.

This chain joins TRBV6-5 and TRBJ1-6; 7 nucleotides line up with TRBD1. V dropped 6 bases and J dropped 10; count of bases not matched to a gene: 6. The CDR3 is made up of 13 amino acids. Germline CDR1 is MNHEY and CDR2 is SVGAGI. The CDR3, as DNA: TGTGCCAGCAGCCGACAGGGAGACTCACCCCTCCACTTT. Translating it yields CASSRQGDSPLHF.

The chain recombines TRBV14 with TRBJ2-7, with unresolved D. The V gene lost 1 base and the J gene lost 5 bases, with 9 bases spanning the gap. Germline V gives CDR1 SGHDN, CDR2 FVKESK. The CDR3 consists of 13 residues. The CDR3 region has the DNA TGTGCCAGCAGCCAAGTAGGGCATCACGAGCAGTACTTC. Translation: CASSQVGHHEQYF. Variable domain in full (rest from reference TRBV14 and TRBJ2-7): EAGVTQFPSHSVIEKGQTVTLRCDPISGHDNLYWYRRVMGKEIKFLLHFVKESKQDESGMPNNRFLAERTGGTYSTLKVQPAELEDSGVYFCASSQVGHHEQYFGPGTRLTVT.

The gene calls are TRBV2 and TRBJ1-6; D remains unclear. The germline V gene has CDR1 SNHLY and CDR2 FYNNEI. The CDR3 covers 12 residues. The ends were cut back, 7 bases at V and 9 bases at J, with 10 bases in the middle. The CDR3, as DNA: TGTGCCAGCAACTCCAACGGTTCACCCCTCCACTTT. This translates into CASNSNGSPLHF. The variable domain in full, with the rest retrieved from reference TRBV2 and TRBJ1-6, is EPEVTQTPSHQVTQMGQEVILRCVPISNHLYFYWYRQILGQKVEFLVSFYNNEISEKSEIFDDQFSVERPDGSNFTLKIRSTKLEDSAMYFCASNSNGSPLHFGNGTRLTVT.

The chain couples TRBV5-1 to TRBJ2-5; D is uncertain. Per the germline V gene, CDR1 is SGHRS and CDR2 is YFSETQ. This CDR3 has 11 residues. Trimming cost V 4 bases and J 3 bases, with 4 bases left between them. The CDR3 loop reads CASSRKETQYF. CDR3 nucleotides: TGCGCCAGCAGCCGAAAAGAGACCCAGTACTTC.

The genes are TRBV2 and TRBJ2-2; 12 nucleotides line up with TRBD2. The CDR3 loop spans 17 amino acids. Germline trimming cut 7 bases from V and 8 bases from J; bases unmatched to any gene: 14. Germline-derived CDR1 and CDR2 are SNHLY and FYNNEI. CDR3 sequence: CASTPGLAGRLEGELFF. The CDR3 DNA sequence: TGTGCCAGCACCCCCGGACTAGCGGGGAGACTGGAAGGGGAGCTGTTTTTT.

The chain joins TRBV19 to TRBJ1-2; 9 positions agree with TRBD1. CDR1 is LNHDA, CDR2 SQIVND, per germline (reference sequence). V lost 6 bases to trimming and J lost 6 bases; unmatched junction nucleotides: 8. CDR3 length equals 14 residues. CDR3 amino acids: CASSIRTGADGYTF. CDR3 bases: TGTGCCAGTAGCATAAGGACAGGGGCCGATGGCTACACCTTC. Drawing the rest from reference TRBV19 and TRBJ1-2, the complete variable domain is DGGITQSPKYLFRKEGQNVTLSCEQNLNHDAMYWYRQDPGQGLRLIYYSQIVNDFQKGDIAEGYSVSREKKESFPLTVTSAQKNPTAFYLCASSIRTGADGYTFGSGTRLTVV.

V is TRBV6-1 and J is TRBJ1-1; no reliable D call. Trimming removed 6 bases at V and 10 bases at J, with 24 bases between. The CDR3 is 15 residues long. CDR1 MNHNS and CDR2 SASEGT come from the germline V gene. Written as DNA, the CDR3 is TGTGCCAGCAGACAAGACACCTGGGTCCCCGAGGGAGCTTTCTTT. It encodes CASRQDTWVPEGAFF.

This clone came up once. A junction end diverges from the germline sequence, so it may reflect a read error. The rearrangement links TRBV7-2 to TRBJ2-3, with 8 bases aligning to TRBD1. Germline V gene data show CDR1 as SGHTA and CDR2 as FQGNSA. This CDR3 spans 14 amino acids. In nucleotides, the CDR3 is TGTGCCAGCAGCTCGGGACAGGAACGGCAAATCCGGTCTTTT. It yields the protein CASSSGQERQIRSF.

The chain carries TRBV15 and TRBJ1-2; TRBD1 might be the D (5 bases). Germline V gives CDR1 LNHNV, CDR2 YYDKDF (reference sequence). V was trimmed by 0 bases and J by 1 base, leaving 12 bases between them. This CDR3 has 16 residues. CDR3 amino acids: CATSRDWDSFNYGYTF. The CDR3 nucleotides read TGTGCCACCAGCAGAGATTGGGACTCATTTAACTATGGCTACACCTTC.

The V call is TRBV7-2, the J call TRBJ2-5; D may correspond to TRBD1 or TRBD2 (5 bases each). Looked up from germline, CDR1 is SGHTA and CDR2 is FQGNSA. The germline V and J ends were trimmed by 4 bases and 5 bases, with 14 bases remaining between them. The CDR3 is 14 residues long. CDR3 sequence reads: CASSSRGAWETQYF. The CDR3 DNA is TGTGCCAGCAGCTCGCGAGGGGCTTGGGAGACCCAGTACTTC.

This chain uses TRBV4-3 with TRBJ2-3; 8 nucleotides agree with TRBD2. The germline V gene has CDR1 LGHNA and CDR2 YSLEER. CDR3 length equals 15 residues. The trim removed 5 bases at V and 2 bases at J, leaving 6 bases unmatched. CDR3 protein: CASSSGGYFTDTQYF. The DNA of the CDR3 is TGCGCCAGCAGCAGCGGGGGCTACTTCACAGATACGCAGTATTTT.

The V call is TRBV7-9, the J call TRBJ2-5; no clear D. The germline V gene has CDR1 SEHNR and CDR2 FQNEAQ (reference sequence). The CDR3 sequence is 11 residues long. V lost 5 bases and J lost 7, with 8 bases in between. The DNA of the CDR3 is TGTGCCAGCAGCCGCTATGGGACCCAGTACTTC. Its translation: CASSRYGTQYF.